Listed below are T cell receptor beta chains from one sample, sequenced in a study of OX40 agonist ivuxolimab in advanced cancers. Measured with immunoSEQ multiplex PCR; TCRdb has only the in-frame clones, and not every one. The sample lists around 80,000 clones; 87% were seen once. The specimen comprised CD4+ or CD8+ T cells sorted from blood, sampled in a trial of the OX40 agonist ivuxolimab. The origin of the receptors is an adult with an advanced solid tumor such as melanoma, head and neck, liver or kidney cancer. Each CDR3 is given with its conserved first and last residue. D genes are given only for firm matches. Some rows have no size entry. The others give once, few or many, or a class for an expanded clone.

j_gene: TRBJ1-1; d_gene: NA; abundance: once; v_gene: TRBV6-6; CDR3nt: TGTGCCAGCAGGGGGCAGAACACTGAAGCTTTCTTT; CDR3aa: CASRGQNTEAFF
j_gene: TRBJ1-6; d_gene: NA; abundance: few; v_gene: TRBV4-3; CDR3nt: TGCGCCAGCAGCCTTGGATCTCCACCCCTCCACTTT; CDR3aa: CASSLGSPPLHF
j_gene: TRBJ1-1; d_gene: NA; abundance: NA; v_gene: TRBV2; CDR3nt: TGTGCCAGCAGCCCGAGGACAGACTATCCTGAAGCTTTCTTT; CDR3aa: CASSPRTDYPEAFF
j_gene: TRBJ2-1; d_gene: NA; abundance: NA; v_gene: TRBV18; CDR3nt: TGTGCCAGCTCACTTACTACGGACCCTTACAATGAGCAGTTCTTC; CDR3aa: CASSLTTDPYNEQFF
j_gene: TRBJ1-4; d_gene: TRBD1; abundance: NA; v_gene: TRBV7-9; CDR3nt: TGTGCCAGCAGCAAGGGACAGGGGGATGAAAAACTGTTTTTT; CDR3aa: CASSKGQGDEKLFF
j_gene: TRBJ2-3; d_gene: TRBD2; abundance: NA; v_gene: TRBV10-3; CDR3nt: TGTGCCATCACCCCGACTAGCGGATCTAGCACAGATACGCAGTATTTT; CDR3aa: CAITPTSGSSTDTQYF
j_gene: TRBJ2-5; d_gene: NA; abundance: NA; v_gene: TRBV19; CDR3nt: TGTGCCAGTAGCAGACAGATCCAAGAGACCCAGTACTTC; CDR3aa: CASSRQIQETQYF
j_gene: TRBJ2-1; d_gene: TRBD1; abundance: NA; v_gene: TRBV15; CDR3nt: TGTGCCACCAGCAGAGATCTGGACAGGTACAATGAGCAGTTCTTC; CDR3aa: CATSRDLDRYNEQFF
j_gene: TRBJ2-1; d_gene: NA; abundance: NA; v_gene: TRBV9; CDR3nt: TGTGCCAGCAGCCCTTCCATGAATGGGGGTAGCTACAATGAGCAGTTCTTC; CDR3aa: CASSPSMNGGSYNEQFF
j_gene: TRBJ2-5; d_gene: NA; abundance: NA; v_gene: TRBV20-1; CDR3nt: TGCAGTGCCTCCTTTTCGGAGACCCAGTACTTC; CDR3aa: CSASFSETQYF
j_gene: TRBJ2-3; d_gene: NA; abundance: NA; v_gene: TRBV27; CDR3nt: TGTGCCAGCAGTTTCACCACAGGAGATACGCAGTATTTT; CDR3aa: CASSFTTGDTQYF
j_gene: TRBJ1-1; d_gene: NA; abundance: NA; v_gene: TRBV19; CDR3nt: TGTGCCAGTAGTCGGGTTGGAACTGAAGCTTTCTTT; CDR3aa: CASSRVGTEAFF
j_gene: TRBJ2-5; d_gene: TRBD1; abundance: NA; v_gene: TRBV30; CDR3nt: TGTGCCTGGAGTCGACAGGGTCAAGAGACCCAGTACTTC; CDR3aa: CAWSRQGQETQYF
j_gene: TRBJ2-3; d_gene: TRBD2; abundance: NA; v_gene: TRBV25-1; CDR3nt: TGTGCCAGCAGTGAATGGACTAGCGGACGGGCAGATACGCAGTATTTT; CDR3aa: CASSEWTSGRADTQYF
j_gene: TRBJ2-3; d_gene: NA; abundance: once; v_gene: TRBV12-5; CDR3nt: TGTGCTAGTGGTTTGGACTATCGCACAGATACGCAGTATTTT; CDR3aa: CASGLDYRTDTQYF
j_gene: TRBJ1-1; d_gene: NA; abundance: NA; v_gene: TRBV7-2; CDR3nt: TGTGCCAGCAGCTTGGTTCCGGGCGACACTGAAGCTTTCTTT; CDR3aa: CASSLVPGDTEAFF
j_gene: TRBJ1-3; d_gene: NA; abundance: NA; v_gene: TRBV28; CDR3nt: TGTGCCAGCAGTCCTAATATGGGAAACACCATATATTTT; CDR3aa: CASSPNMGNTIYF
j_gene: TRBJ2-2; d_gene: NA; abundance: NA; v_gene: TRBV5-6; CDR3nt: TGTGCCAGCAGCTTTTACACCGGGGAGCTGTTTTTT; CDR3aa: CASSFYTGELFF
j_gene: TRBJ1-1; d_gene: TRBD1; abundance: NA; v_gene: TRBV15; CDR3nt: TGTGCCACCAGCAGAGCGGACAGGGGCCGAGAAGCTTTCTTT; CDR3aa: CATSRADRGREAFF
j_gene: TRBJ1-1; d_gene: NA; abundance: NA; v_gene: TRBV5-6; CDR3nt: TGTGCCAGCGGGTTCAGGACGGTGAACACTGAAGCTTTCTTT; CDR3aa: CASGFRTVNTEAFF
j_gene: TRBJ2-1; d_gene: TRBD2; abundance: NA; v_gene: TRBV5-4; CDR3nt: TGTGCCAGCAGCTTGGGTACTAGCGGGGCCTACAATGAGCAGTTCTTC; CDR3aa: CASSLGTSGAYNEQFF
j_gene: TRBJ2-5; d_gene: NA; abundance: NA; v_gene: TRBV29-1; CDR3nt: TGCAGCGTTGAAGAAAATAGTGGTGAGACCCAGTACTTC; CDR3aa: CSVEENSGETQYF
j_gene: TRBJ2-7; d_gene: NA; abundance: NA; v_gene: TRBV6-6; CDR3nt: TGTGCCAGCAGTTCTGGAGGGATATACGAGCAGTACTTC; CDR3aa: CASSSGGIYEQYF
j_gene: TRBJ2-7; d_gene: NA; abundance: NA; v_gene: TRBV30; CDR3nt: TGTGCCTGGAGCCGGGACGGGGGCTTCGAGCAGTACTTC; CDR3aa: CAWSRDGGFEQYF
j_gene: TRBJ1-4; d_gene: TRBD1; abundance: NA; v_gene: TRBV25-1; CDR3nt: TGTGCCGGCAAGCCCGGGACAGGAGAAACTAATGAAAAACTGTTTTTT; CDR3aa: CAGKPGTGETNEKLFF
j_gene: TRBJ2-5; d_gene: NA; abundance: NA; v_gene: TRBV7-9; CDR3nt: TGTGCCAGCAGCTTAGTCTCAGGGCCGCAGGAGACCCAGTACTTC; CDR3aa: CASSLVSGPQETQYF
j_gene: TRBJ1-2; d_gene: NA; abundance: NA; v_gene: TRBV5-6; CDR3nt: TGTGCCAGCAGCTTAACCGGACCGAATTATGGCTACACCTTC; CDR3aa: CASSLTGPNYGYTF
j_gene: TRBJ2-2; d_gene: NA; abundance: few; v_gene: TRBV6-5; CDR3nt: TGTGCCAGCAGTTATAACACCGGGGAGCTGTTTTTT; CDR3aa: CASSYNTGELFF
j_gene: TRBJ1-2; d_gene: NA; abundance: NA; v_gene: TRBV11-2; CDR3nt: TGTGCCAGCACCCTACTTGAGCCCCGGTCTCTTGGCTACACCTTC; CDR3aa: CASTLLEPRSLGYTF
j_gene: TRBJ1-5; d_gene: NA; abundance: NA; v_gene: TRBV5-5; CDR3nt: TGTGCCAGCAGCTTGGACGGCAGGGGTCACAATCAGCCCCAGCATTTT; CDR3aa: CASSLDGRGHNQPQHF
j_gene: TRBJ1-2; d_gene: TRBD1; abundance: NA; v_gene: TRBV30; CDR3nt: TGTGCCTGGAGGGACAGGGGGCGTCTCTATGGCTACACCTTC; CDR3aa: CAWRDRGRLYGYTF
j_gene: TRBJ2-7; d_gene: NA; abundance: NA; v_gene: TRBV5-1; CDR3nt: TGCGCCAGCAGCTTCAGCGTTACCTCCTACGAGCAGTACTTC; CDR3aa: CASSFSVTSYEQYF
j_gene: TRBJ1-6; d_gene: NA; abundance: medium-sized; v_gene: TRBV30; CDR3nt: TGTGCCTGGAGTGGCGGTCAGGATAATTCACCCCTCCACTTT; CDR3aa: CAWSGGQDNSPLHF
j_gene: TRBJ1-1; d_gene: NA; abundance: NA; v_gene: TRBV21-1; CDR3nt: TGTGCCAGCAGCAAAGAACGAGGGGACTACACTGAAGCTTTCTTT; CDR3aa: CASSKERGDYTEAFF